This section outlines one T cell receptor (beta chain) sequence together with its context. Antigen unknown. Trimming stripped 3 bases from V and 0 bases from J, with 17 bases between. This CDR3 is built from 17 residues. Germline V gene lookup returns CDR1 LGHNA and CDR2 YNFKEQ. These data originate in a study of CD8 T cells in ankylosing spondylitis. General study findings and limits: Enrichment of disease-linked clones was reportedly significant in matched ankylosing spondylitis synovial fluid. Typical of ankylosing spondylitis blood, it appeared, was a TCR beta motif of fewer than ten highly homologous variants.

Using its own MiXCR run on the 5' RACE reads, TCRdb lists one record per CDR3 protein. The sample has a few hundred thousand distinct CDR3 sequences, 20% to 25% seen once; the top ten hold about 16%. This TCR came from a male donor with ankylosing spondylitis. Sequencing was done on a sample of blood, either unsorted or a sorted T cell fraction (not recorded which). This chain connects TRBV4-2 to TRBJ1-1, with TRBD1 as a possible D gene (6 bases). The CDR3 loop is CASSHHADSPMNTEAFF. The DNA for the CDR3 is TGTGCCAGCAGCCACCATGCGGACAGTCCCATGAACACTGAAGCTTTCTTT.